This TCR beta chain stems from a study of cytomegalovirus exposure and HLA in healthy donors. Study-wide findings and caveats: Segments of the TCR beta V type were, in most cases, productive about 90% or about 30% of the time in an earlier analysis. A few V segments could not be told apart, such as TRBV6-2 and TRBV6-3, and were left out.

It was with 60 Vbeta and 13 Jbeta primers that the PCR ran. Measured with immunoSEQ multiplex PCR; TCRdb has only the in-frame clones, and not every one. The top ten hold 1.2% of the sample, which has around 200,000 clones, 75% to 85% seen once. This clone came up once. Its antigen remains unknown. CDR3 length: 15 residues. V lost 6 bases, J lost 3 bases, and 6 bases stayed unmatched. CDR1 SGHTA and CDR2 FQGNSA come from the germline V gene. The TCR was taken from a girl aged 2-10 years in good health and CMV-seropositive. The J gene is TRBJ2-1, the V gene TRBV7-2, with 9 bases that match TRBD2. The sequenced material came from PBMCs. The CDR3 DNA reads TGTGCCAGCAGTCAACTAGCGGGCCGCTACAATGAGCAGTTCTTC. Amino acids: CASSQLAGRYNEQFF.